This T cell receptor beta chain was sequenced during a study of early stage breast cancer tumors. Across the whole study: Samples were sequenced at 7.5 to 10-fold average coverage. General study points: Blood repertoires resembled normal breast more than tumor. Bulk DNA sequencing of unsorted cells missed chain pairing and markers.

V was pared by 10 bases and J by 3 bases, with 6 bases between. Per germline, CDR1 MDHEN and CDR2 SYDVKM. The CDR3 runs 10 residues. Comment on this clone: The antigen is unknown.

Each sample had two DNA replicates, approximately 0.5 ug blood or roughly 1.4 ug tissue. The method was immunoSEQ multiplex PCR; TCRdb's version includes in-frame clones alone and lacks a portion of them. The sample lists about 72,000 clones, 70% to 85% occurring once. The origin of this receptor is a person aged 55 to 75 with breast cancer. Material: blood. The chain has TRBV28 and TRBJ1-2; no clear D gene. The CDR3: CATSDYGYTF. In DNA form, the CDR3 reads TGTGCCACCTCCGACTATGGCTACACCTTC.